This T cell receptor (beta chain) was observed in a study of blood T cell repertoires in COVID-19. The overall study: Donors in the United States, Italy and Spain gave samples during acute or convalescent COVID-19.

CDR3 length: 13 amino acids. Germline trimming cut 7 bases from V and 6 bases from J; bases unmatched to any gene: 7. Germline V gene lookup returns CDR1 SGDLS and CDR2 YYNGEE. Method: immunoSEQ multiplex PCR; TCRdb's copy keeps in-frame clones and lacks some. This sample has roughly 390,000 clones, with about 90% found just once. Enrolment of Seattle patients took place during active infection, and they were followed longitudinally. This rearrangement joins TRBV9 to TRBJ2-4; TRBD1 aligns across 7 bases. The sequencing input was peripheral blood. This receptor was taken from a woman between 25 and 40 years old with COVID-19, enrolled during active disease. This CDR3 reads CASGEAGGNIQYF. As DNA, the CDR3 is TGTGCCAGCGGCGAGGCAGGGGGAAACATTCAGTACTTC.